The 30 T cell receptor beta chains below all came from one sample that was sequenced in a study of control samples from healthy donors and cancer patients. The protocol was immunoSEQ multiplex PCR, while the TCRdb copy is restricted to in-frame clones and leaves out a portion. The table lists 95,000 to 150,000 clones, 80% to 90% of them singletons. The sample comprised blood. These receptors were obtained from a man in his fifties or sixties in good health.

This CDR3 reads CASTRTGQETQYF. CDR3 nucleotide sequence: TGTGCCTCAACCCGGACAGGACAAGAGACCCAGTACTTC. V gene TRBV30 combines with J gene TRBJ2-5; 7 bases map to TRBD1. Germline V lookup: CDR1 GTSNPN, CDR2 SVGIG (reference sequence). The CDR3 has 13 amino acids. The V and J ends lost 7 bases and 2 bases, in that order; junction bases with no gene match: 7.

This sequence joins TRBV30 and TRBJ1-3; D call uncertain. The CDR3 sequence is 15 residues long. V lost 3 bases and J lost 4, with 16 bases in between. Germline loops: CDR1 GTSNPN, CDR2 SVGIG (reference sequence). Written as DNA, the CDR3 is TGTGCCTGGAGGTCTCAAGGGTGGTCCGGAAACACCATATATTTT. Encoded protein: CAWRSQGWSGNTIYF. Together with reference TRBV30 and TRBJ1-3, the CDR3 gives the full variable domain: SQTIHQWPATLVQPVGSPLSLECTVEGTSNPNLYWYRQAAGRGLQLLFYSVGIGQISSEVPQNLSASRPQDRQFILSSKKLLLSDSGFYLCAWRSQGWSGNTIYFGEGSWLTVV.

This clone came up a few times. The J gene is TRBJ1-6, the V gene TRBV30, with no clear D. CDR3 size: 14 residues. V was shortened by 0 bases and J by 10 bases, with 13 bases between the two germline ends. Germline assignment: CDR1 GTSNPN and CDR2 SVGIG (reference sequence). The DNA of the CDR3 is TGTGCCTGGAGTGTAATTGGTGGAGACTCACCCCTCCACTTT. The encoded protein is CAWSVIGGDSPLHF.

In this sample, this clone turned up once. This rearrangement joins TRBV30 to TRBJ2-1, with 13 nucleotides matching TRBD2. Trimming took 5 bases from V and 9 from J; bases not matched to a gene: 10. CDR3 length: 15 amino acids. Germline assignment: CDR1 GTSNPN and CDR2 SVGIG (reference sequence). The DNA of the CDR3 is TGTGCCTGGGCCCGGACTAGCGGGGGAAGGGGTGAGCAGTTCTTC. It encodes CAWARTSGGRGEQFF.

This chain connects TRBV2 to TRBJ2-7, with D unclear. The V gene's germline CDR1 is SNHLY and CDR2 FYNNEI. V lost 7 bases and J lost 7, with 26 bases in between. This CDR3 is 16 amino acids long. CDR3 bases: TGTGCCAGCACGGTGGGAAGTCCAACCCTAGTTTTGGAGCAGTACTTC. It yields the protein CASTVGSPTLVLEQYF. The entire variable domain, with the rest obtained from reference TRBV2 and TRBJ2-7, is as follows: EPEVTQTPSHQVTQMGQEVILRCVPISNHLYFYWYRQILGQKVEFLVSFYNNEISEKSEIFDDQFSVERPDGSNFTLKIRSTKLEDSAMYFCASTVGSPTLVLEQYFGPGTRLTVT.

CDR3 nucleotide sequence: TGTGCCAGCAGTCCCTCCGGGGGGGGCTACGAGCAGTACTTC. Encoded protein: CASSPSGGGYEQYF. The rearrangement joins TRBV6-5 to TRBJ2-7, with 8 nucleotides matching TRBD2. The V gene end was trimmed by 5 bases and the J gene end by 3 bases; junction bases not matched to a gene: 6. The CDR3 is 14 residues long. Germline assignment: CDR1 MNHEY and CDR2 SVGAGI.

The chain joins TRBV5-1 to TRBJ2-5; D perhaps matches TRBD2 (7 bases). The germline CDR1 and CDR2 sequences are SGHRS and YFSETQ. V dropped 2 bases and J dropped 4 bases, with 18 bases sitting between them. The CDR3 runs 16 residues. The CDR3 loop is CASSFKGGAHGETQYF. The CDR3 coding sequence is TGCGCCAGCAGCTTTAAAGGGGGGGCCCACGGAGAGACCCAGTACTTC. Based on the CDR3 plus reference TRBV5-1 and TRBJ2-5, the full variable domain is KAGVTQTPRYLIKTRGQQVTLSCSPISGHRSVSWYQQTPGQGLQFLFEYFSETQRNKGNFPGRFSGRQFSNSRSEMNVSTLELGDSALYLCASSFKGGAHGETQYFGPGTRLLVL.

The chain has TRBV5-1 and TRBJ1-2; D is unresolved. Trimming removed 4 bases at V and 4 bases at J, with 14 bases between. The germline V gene has CDR1 SGHRS and CDR2 YFSETQ. The CDR3 is made up of 14 amino acids. DNA of the CDR3: TGCGCCAGCAGCCCCGGCGCAGAAGCCTATGGCTACACCTTC. Encoded protein: CASSPGAEAYGYTF.

The chain couples TRBV2 to TRBJ1-4; D might be TRBD1 (5 bases). With 7 bases removed from V and 0 bases from J, the gap between germline ends came to 9 bases. Germline V CDR1 and CDR2: SNHLY, FYNNEI. The CDR3 is made up of 14 amino acids. The CDR3 coding sequence is TGTGCCAGCACCAGACAGACAACTAATGAAAAACTGTTTTTT. This encodes CASTRQTTNEKLFF.

This clone appeared once. The J gene is TRBJ1-1, the V gene TRBV30; TRBD1 aligns across 8 bases. The CDR3 is 14 amino acids. CDR1 and CDR2 from the germline V gene are GTSNPN and SVGIG (reference sequence). The J segment lost 1 base and the V segment lost 2 bases, leaving 3 bases of the junction unmatched. This CDR3 is CAWSRTGRNTEAFF. The CDR3 DNA sequence: TGTGCCTGGAGTCGGACAGGGAGGAACACTGAAGCTTTCTTT.

The chain employs TRBV6-1 and TRBJ2-1, with 10 bases fitting TRBD2. CDR3 length equals 17 residues. Per germline, CDR1 MNHNS and CDR2 SASEGT. Trimming took 2 bases from V and 3 from J; bases not matched to a gene: 7. This CDR3 reads CASSERGSGGLYNEQFF. The CDR3 DNA reads as TGTGCCAGCAGTGAACGGGGTAGCGGGGGGCTCTACAATGAGCAGTTCTTC.

The rearrangement uses TRBV25-1 and TRBJ2-1; no reliable D call. The germline V and J ends were trimmed by 3 bases and 4 bases, with 7 bases remaining between them. The CDR3 has 13 residues. CDR1 and CDR2 (germline): MGHDK, SYGVNS. CDR3 nucleotides: TGTGCCAGCAGTGACTCGGGTTACAATGAGCAGTTCTTC. Its translation: CASSDSGYNEQFF.

V is TRBV7-8 and J is TRBJ2-1; D is perhaps TRBD1 (6 bases). The V end lost 4 bases, the J end lost 8 bases, and 18 bases lay between the germline ends. Germline loops: CDR1 SGHVS, CDR2 FQNEAQ. The CDR3 loop spans 15 amino acids. The CDR3 nucleotides are TGTGCCAGCAGCTCCCCAGGGGATTTTGCATATGAGCAGTTCTTC. The encoded protein is CASSSPGDFAYEQFF.

The chain employs TRBV7-8 and TRBJ1-5, with unresolved D. Trimming left V 4 bases short and J 0 bases short, with 4 bases between. Germline values: CDR1 SGHVS, CDR2 FQNEAQ. CDR3 length: 13 amino acids. Written as DNA, the CDR3 is TGTGCCAGCAGCTATAATAGCAATCAGCCCCAGCATTTT. Amino acid sequence: CASSYNSNQPQHF.

The chain employs TRBV11-2 and TRBJ2-7, with TRBD1 matching 7 bases. Germline V gene data show CDR1 as SGHAT and CDR2 as FQNNGV. This CDR3 is built from 14 residues. J gave up 5 bases and V 3 bases, and 7 bases lay outside the gene matches. CDR3 sequence: CASSLGLQGNEQYF. For the CDR3, the DNA is TGTGCCAGCAGCTTGGGTCTACAGGGGAACGAGCAGTACTTC.

The V and J genes are TRBV27 and TRBJ1-5; the D gene is possibly TRBD1 (5 bases). The CDR3 is made up of 14 amino acids. Trimming removed 3 bases from V and 2 bases from J, with 8 bases in between. CDR1 and CDR2 from the germline V gene are MNHEY and SMNVEV (reference sequence). The CDR3 protein is CASSLGVGNQPQHF. The CDR3 DNA follows: TGTGCCAGCAGTTTGGGGGTGGGCAATCAGCCCCAGCATTTT.

In its sample, this clone was seen once. The rearrangement joins TRBV11-2 to TRBJ2-2; D unresolved. The germline V and J ends were trimmed by 5 bases and 4 bases, with 14 bases remaining between them. Germline lookup yields CDR1 SGHAT and CDR2 FQNNGV. This CDR3 is built from 15 residues. The CDR3 DNA sequence: TGTGCCAGCAGCACCATGACGGTAATCACCGGGGAGCTGTTTTTT. It is translated as CASSTMTVITGELFF.

The CDR3 loop is CASSLTGTGGSPLHF. In DNA form, the CDR3 reads TGTGCCAGCAGTTTGACCGGGACAGGGGGTTCACCCCTCCACTTT. The chain recombines TRBV28 with TRBJ1-6; 11 bases agree with TRBD1. Unmatched junction bases numbered 4, after V lost 3 bases and J lost 9 bases. The CDR3 has 15 residues. Germline loops: CDR1 MDHEN, CDR2 SYDVKM.

This chain uses TRBV10-3 with TRBJ2-2; no clear D. The germline CDR1 and CDR2 sequences are ENHRY and SYGVKD. V gave up 2 bases and J gave up 7 bases, with 8 bases separating them. The CDR3 is 13 amino acids. This CDR3 is CAISERVSGELFF. CDR3 nucleotides: TGTGCCATCAGTGAGAGGGTCAGCGGGGAGCTGTTTTTT.

The chain joins TRBV14 to TRBJ2-7; D is ambiguous. CDR1 SGHDN and CDR2 FVKESK come from the germline V gene. This CDR3 has 13 amino acids. V was shortened by 3 bases and J by 8 bases, with 14 bases between the two germline ends. CDR3 protein: CASSQLSNAQQYF. Here the CDR3 DNA reads TGTGCCAGCAGCCAGCTTAGCAATGCTCAGCAGTACTTC.

The chain uses TRBV30 and TRBJ2-4; 9 bases align to TRBD1. CDR1 and CDR2 (germline): GTSNPN, SVGIG (reference sequence). With V trimmed by 0 bases and J by 8 bases, 17 bases remained unmatched. This CDR3 has 18 residues. DNA for the CDR3: TGTGCCTGGAGTGTTTTATTTGGGACAGGGAGTACGAGCGACATTCAGTACTTC. Its protein product is CAWSVLFGTGSTSDIQYF. The whole variable domain, remainder taken from reference TRBV30 and TRBJ2-4, is SQTIHQWPATLVQPVGSPLSLECTVEGTSNPNLYWYRQAAGRGLQLLFYSVGIGQISSEVPQNLSASRPQDRQFILSSKKLLLSDSGFYLCAWSVLFGTGSTSDIQYFGAGTRLSVL.

The V gene is TRBV28, the J gene TRBJ2-3; 7 nucleotides agree with TRBD1. The length of the CDR3 is 12 residues. J gave up 4 bases and V 6 bases, and 1 base lay outside the gene matches. Germline V gene lookup returns CDR1 MDHEN and CDR2 SYDVKM. CDR3 in DNA: TGTGCCAGCAGGAGGGGGCCAGATACGCAGTATTTT. Its translation: CASRRGPDTQYF.

The chain employs TRBV11-2 and TRBJ1-5; D uncertain. This CDR3 has 11 residues. Germline CDR1 and CDR2: SGHAT and FQNNGV. Trimming took off 5 bases at V and 9 bases at J, with 8 bases between the two ends. The CDR3: CASSPRPPQHF. DNA of the CDR3: TGTGCCAGCAGCCCTAGGCCGCCCCAGCATTTT.

V gene TRBV11-1 combines with J gene TRBJ2-7; D unclear. V gave up 5 bases and J gave up 2 bases, with 13 bases separating them. Germline assignment: CDR1 SGHAT and CDR2 FQDESV (reference sequence). This CDR3 comprises 14 residues. The CDR3 nucleotides read TGTGCCAGCAGCGCTCGACAAGGACCCTACGAGCAGTACTTC. Translation: CASSARQGPYEQYF.

The chain is built from TRBV19 and TRBJ1-4; D call uncertain. Germline V gene lookup returns CDR1 LNHDA and CDR2 SQIVND (reference sequence). The V and J ends lost 5 bases and 5 bases respectively, with 15 bases between them. The CDR3 totals 15 residues. CDR3 sequence reads: CASSPGRGPNEKLFF. CDR3 sequence (DNA): TGTGCCAGTAGTCCCGGACGAGGGCCAAATGAAAAACTGTTTTTT.

The chain employs TRBV28 and TRBJ1-2; 9 nucleotides agree with TRBD1. Germline values: CDR1 MDHEN, CDR2 SYDVKM. J lost 3 bases, V lost 6 bases, and 17 bases had no gene match. The CDR3 extends over 18 amino acids. In DNA, the CDR3 is TGTGCCAGCAGGGACACCACAGGGGGCGTTCTTCTTGACTATGGCTACACCTTC. As protein: CASRDTTGGVLLDYGYTF.

The genes are TRBV3-1 (or the pseudogene TRBV3-2) and TRBJ2-7; tentative D call: TRBD1 (6 bases). Trimming removed 4 bases at V and 7 bases at J, with 11 bases between. The CDR3 length is 12 residues. Per the germline V gene, CDR1 is LGHDT and CDR2 is YNNKEL (reference sequence). The CDR3 DNA is TGTGCCAGCAGCCGAACGGACAGTGAGCAGTACTTC. Translation: CASSRTDSEQYF.

The gene calls are TRBV24-1 and TRBJ1-4, with TRBD1 as a possible D gene (5 bases). The CDR3 is 13 amino acids. The V gene lost 9 bases and the J gene lost 1 base, with 8 bases spanning the gap. Germline loops: CDR1 KGHDR, CDR2 SFDVKD. The CDR3 loop is CATGAGTNEKLFF. CDR3 coding DNA: TGTGCCACCGGGGCCGGAACTAATGAAAAACTGTTTTTT.

This chain uses TRBV27 with TRBJ1-2; D unresolved. Trimming removed 6 bases from V and 6 bases from J, with 17 bases in between. Germline assignment: CDR1 MNHEY and CDR2 SMNVEV (reference sequence). This CDR3 is 14 amino acids long. CDR3 in amino acids: CASRPEIGFHGYTF. The CDR3 region has the DNA TGTGCCAGCAGACCGGAGATAGGGTTCCATGGCTACACCTTC.

The V call is TRBV3-1 (or the pseudogene TRBV3-2), the J call TRBJ1-5; TRBD1 aligns across 7 bases. With 6 bases clipped from V and 4 bases from J, the junction kept 6 bases outside the gene matches. This CDR3 is 14 amino acids long. The V gene's germline CDR1 is LGHDT and CDR2 YNNKEL (reference sequence). CDR3 DNA sequence: TGTGCCAGCAGTCTCGGACAGGAAAATCAGCCCCAGCATTTT. Translating it yields CASSLGQENQPQHF.